What follows are 27 T cell receptor beta chains derived from one specimen sequenced in a study of somatic mutations in cytotoxic T cells in rheumatoid arthritis. The data were produced by immunoSEQ multiplex PCR, yet TCRdb's version contains in-frame clones alone and is incomplete. The sample holds under 20,000 clones, roughly 80% seen once. Sequenced sample: CD8+ T cells sorted from blood. These receptors all stem from an adult with rheumatoid arthritis.

The chain employs TRBV18 and TRBJ2-6; D tentatively fits TRBD1 or TRBD2 (6 bases each). Trimming shortened V by 6 bases and J by 2 bases, and 11 bases separated the two germline ends. Per the germline V gene, CDR1 is KGHSH and CDR2 is LQKENI. The CDR3 spans 15 residues. The CDR3 DNA reads TGTGCCAGCTCGCCGGAGGGGGCTGGGGCCAACGTCCTGACTTTC. The encoded protein is CASSPEGAGANVLTF.

The chain has TRBV28 and TRBJ2-1, with D perhaps matching TRBD1 (5 bases). The CDR3 has 14 residues. V shed 3 bases and J shed 7 bases, with 13 bases lying between them. Germline CDR1 MDHEN, CDR2 SYDVKM. CDR3 DNA: TGTGCCAGCAGTTTGGCCAGGGTAGGGAATGAGCAGTTCTTC. This codes for CASSLARVGNEQFF.

This clone turned up a few times. CDR3 amino acids: CASSIDQGGKYGYTF. The DNA for the CDR3 is TGTGCCAGTAGTATAGATCAAGGGGGCAAATATGGCTACACCTTC. The chain links TRBV19 to TRBJ1-2; 7 positions agree with TRBD1. The V and J ends lost 0 bases and 5 bases, in that order; junction bases with no gene match: 6. Germline CDR1 reads LNHDA; CDR2 reads SQIVND (reference sequence). The CDR3 length is 15 residues.

The chain has TRBV27 and TRBJ2-7; 8 bases fit TRBD1. The V and J ends lost 3 bases and 6 bases, in that order; junction bases with no gene match: 7. This CDR3 is built from 14 residues. Germline V gene data show CDR1 as MNHEY and CDR2 as SMNVEV (reference sequence). Written as DNA, the CDR3 is TGTGCCAGCAGTTTTGACAGGGGATTTGGCGAGCAGTACTTC. Translating it yields CASSFDRGFGEQYF.

The chain has TRBV7-6 and TRBJ2-7, with D perhaps TRBD1 (7 bases). There are 16 residues in the CDR3. Germline loops: CDR1 SGHVS, CDR2 FNYEAQ. With 4 bases removed from V and 5 bases from J, the gap between germline ends came to 21 bases. CDR3 DNA: TGTGCCAGCAGCTCTAGTGGAGGGGGCAGCCCTCACGAGCAGTACTTC. It codes for CASSSSGGGSPHEQYF. Supplemented by reference TRBV7-6 and TRBJ2-7, the full variable domain reads GAGVSQSPRYKVTKRGQDVALRCDPISGHVSLYWYRQALGQGPEFLTYFNYEAQQDKSGLPNDRFSAERPEGSISTLTIQRTEQRDSAMYRCASSSSGGGSPHEQYFGPGTRLTVT.

The CDR3 DNA sequence: TGTGCCAGCAGCCCTCGCCCGACTGGGGATACGCAGTATTTT. Encoded protein: CASSPRPTGDTQYF. V gene TRBV9 combines with J gene TRBJ2-3; no definite D call. V was pared by 4 bases and J by 6 bases, with 15 bases between. CDR3 length equals 14 residues. Germline V gene lookup returns CDR1 SGDLS and CDR2 YYNGEE.

The chain uses TRBV9 and TRBJ2-7; possibly TRBD2 for D (6 bases). The CDR3 length is 15 residues. V was cut by 7 bases and J by 5 bases, with 22 bases left in between. Germline-derived CDR1 and CDR2 are SGDLS and YYNGEE. The CDR3 region has the DNA TGTGCCAGCGGGACTCCCGGCGGACCGCCCCACGAGCAGTACTTC. Its translation: CASGTPGGPPHEQYF.

This clone was observed a handful of times. The V and J genes are TRBV4-2 and TRBJ1-4; 10 nucleotides line up with TRBD1. This CDR3 region has 14 residues. The germline V gene has CDR1 LGHNA and CDR2 YNFKEQ. V shed 5 bases, J shed 8 bases, and the junction held 5 bases outside the gene matches. Here the CDR3 reads CASSLGTGDEKLFF. The CDR3 region has the DNA TGTGCCAGCAGCTTAGGGACAGGGGACGAAAAACTGTTTTTT.

DNA for the CDR3: TGTGCCAGCAGCTTAGGTTCACAGCCCCGCGGCTACACCTTC. Translating gives CASSLGSQPRGYTF. V usage is TRBV7-2 and J usage is TRBJ1-2, with no clear D. Trimming removed 1 base from V and 8 bases from J, with 14 bases in between. The CDR3 has 14 amino acids. In germline, CDR1 is SGHTA, CDR2 FQGNSA.

The V gene is TRBV19, the J gene TRBJ1-1, with 8 bases identical to TRBD1. The trim removed 7 bases at V and 1 base at J, leaving 8 bases unmatched. Germline-derived CDR1 and CDR2 are LNHDA and SQIVND (reference sequence). This CDR3 contains 15 residues. The CDR3 spells CASKWAGGTNTEAFF. The CDR3 bases are TGTGCCAGTAAGTGGGCAGGGGGCACGAACACTGAAGCTTTCTTT.

This clone has a single count. The rearrangement links TRBV10-3 to TRBJ1-1; D perhaps matches TRBD1 (6 bases). Germline V gene data show CDR1 as ENHRY and CDR2 as SYGVKD. The CDR3 is 14 amino acids. Trimming cost V 7 bases and J 7 bases, with 19 bases left between them. The CDR3 spells CAIKQDSKVFEAFF. The CDR3 DNA sequence: TGTGCCATCAAGCAGGACAGTAAAGTTTTTGAAGCTTTCTTT.

With regard to this clone: Other nucleotide sequences from this sample produce the same CDR3. The V and J genes are TRBV6-5 and TRBJ1-1; D call uncertain. CDR3 length: 13 amino acids. Germline V gene data show CDR1 as MNHEY and CDR2 as SVGAGI. V was pared by 0 bases and J by 0 bases, with 2 bases between. CDR3 DNA sequence: TGTGCCAGCAGTTACTCCGTGAACACTGAAGCTTTCTTT. Its protein product is CASSYSVNTEAFF.

The chain recombines TRBV6-6 with TRBJ2-2; D tentatively fits TRBD1 or TRBD2 (5 bases each). V was shortened by 0 bases and J by 3 bases, with 11 bases between the two germline ends. The CDR3 totals 16 residues. CDR1 and CDR2 from the germline V gene are MNHNY and SVGAGI (reference sequence). The CDR3 sequence is CASSYSGRGDTGELFF. CDR3 DNA: TGTGCCAGCAGTTACTCCGGACGGGGCGACACCGGGGAGCTGTTTTTT.

The sample holds a few counts of this clone. The J gene is TRBJ2-2, the V gene TRBV9; 7 bases map to TRBD1. The V gene's germline CDR1 is SGDLS and CDR2 YYNGEE. The V gene end was trimmed by 3 bases and the J gene end by 3 bases; junction bases not matched to a gene: 5. This CDR3 has 15 residues. The CDR3 is CASSAGQSYTGELFF. In DNA, the CDR3 is TGTGCCAGCAGCGCGGGACAGTCTTACACCGGGGAGCTGTTTTTT.

V gene TRBV19 combines with J gene TRBJ1-1; perhaps TRBD1 as D (5 bases). Trimming took 5 bases from V and 0 from J, leaving 16 bases between them. Germline CDR1 is LNHDA and CDR2 is SQIVND (reference sequence). CDR3 length: 16 residues. CDR3 bases: TGTGCCAGTAGTGGAGTGAAGGGGCAGGTGAACACTGAAGCTTTCTTT. The encoded protein is CASSGVKGQVNTEAFF.

The rearrangement uses TRBV7-4 and TRBJ2-7; unclear D gene. The V and J ends lost 5 bases and 0 bases respectively, with 17 bases between them. The CDR3 extends over 16 amino acids. CDR1 and CDR2 (germline): SGHVT, SQSDAQ. The CDR3 sequence is CASSPWVYLNSYEQYF. DNA for the CDR3: TGTGCCAGCAGCCCCTGGGTGTACCTAAACTCCTACGAGCAGTACTTC.

This clone occurred once. Written as DNA, the CDR3 is TGTGCCAGCAGCCATTTCGCCAGGGGCAATCAGCCCCAGCATTTT. Translating it yields CASSHFARGNQPQHF. The chain combines TRBV5-5 with TRBJ1-5, with D perhaps matching TRBD1 (5 bases). CDR3 length: 15 amino acids. Germline V gene lookup returns CDR1 SGHKS and CDR2 YYEKEE (reference sequence). Trimming took off 4 bases at V and 2 bases at J, with 13 bases between the two ends.

V gene TRBV5-5 combines with J gene TRBJ2-7; perhaps D is TRBD1 or TRBD2 (5 bases each). Germline V gene lookup returns CDR1 SGHKS and CDR2 YYEKEE (reference sequence). This CDR3 has 13 amino acids. Trimming removed 6 bases at V and 6 bases at J, with 16 bases between. The CDR3 DNA follows: TGTGCCAGCAACCTGGGGGTTTCGGGCGAGCAGTACTTC. Translation: CASNLGVSGEQYF.

The chain carries TRBV9 and TRBJ2-7, with D maybe TRBD2 (7 bases). Per germline, CDR1 SGDLS and CDR2 YYNGEE. CDR3 length: 14 amino acids. With 4 bases removed from V and 5 bases from J, the gap between germline ends came to 16 bases. CDR3 sequence (DNA): TGTGCCAGCAGCCCACGGGGGGCTGGGGACGAGCAGTACTTC. Protein sequence: CASSPRGAGDEQYF.

V and J are TRBV5-6 and TRBJ2-7, with TRBD1 as a possible D gene (6 bases). This CDR3 spans 14 amino acids. Trimming removed 2 bases from V and 2 bases from J, with 11 bases in between. Germline V gives CDR1 SGHDT, CDR2 YYEEEE. CDR3 region: CASSFPRTAYEQYF. The CDR3 DNA reads as TGTGCCAGCAGCTTCCCCCGGACAGCCTACGAGCAGTACTTC.

This clone appeared a few times. The chain links TRBV18 to TRBJ1-4; the D is unclear. There are 14 residues in the CDR3. CDR1 is KGHSH, CDR2 LQKENI, per germline. The V end was cut by 6 bases, the J end by 8 bases, with 16 bases between. CDR3 loop: CASSPRRAIEKLFF. The CDR3 nucleotides read TGTGCCAGCTCGCCTCGTCGCGCCATAGAAAAACTGTTTTTT.

The genes are TRBV7-2 and TRBJ1-1; 8 nucleotides align to TRBD1. Trimming removed 5 bases from V and 4 bases from J; junction bases left unmatched: 6. Germline CDR1 reads SGHTA; CDR2 reads FQGNSA. The CDR3 has 14 residues. DNA for the CDR3: TGTGCCAGCAGCGCCGGACAGGGCGGCACTGAAGCTTTCTTT. Encoded protein: CASSAGQGGTEAFF.

This clone has more than one count but fewer than ten. The rearrangement links TRBV29-1 to TRBJ1-4; D perhaps matches TRBD1 (5 bases). Trimming left V 6 bases short and J 2 bases short, with 10 bases between. This CDR3 is built from 13 residues. CDR1 is SQVTM and CDR2 is ANQGSEA in the germline V gene. Written as DNA, the CDR3 is TGCAGCGTGTTGTGGGGCACTAATGAAAAACTGTTTTTT. Residues: CSVLWGTNEKLFF. Full variable domain (rest looked up from reference TRBV29-1 and TRBJ1-4): SAVISQKPSRDICQRGTSLTIQCQVDSQVTMMFWYRQQPGQSLTLIATANQGSEATYESGFVIDKFPISRPNLTFSTLTVSNMSPEDSSIYLCSVLWGTNEKLFFGSGTQLSVL.

J is TRBJ2-7 and V is TRBV7-6; 9 positions match TRBD1. The ends lost 5 bases at V and 4 bases at J; junction bases unmatched: 9. The CDR3 covers 15 residues. Germline V gene data show CDR1 as SGHVS and CDR2 as FNYEAQ. Here the CDR3 DNA reads TGTGCCAGCAGCCCCGGGACAGGGATAATGTACGAGCAGTACTTC. Translated, it gives CASSPGTGIMYEQYF.

This clone counts as medium-sized. The chain recombines TRBV5-6 with TRBJ2-7; D uncertain. Germline CDR1 reads SGHDT; CDR2 reads YYEEEE. The V and J ends lost 2 bases and 0 bases respectively, with 9 bases between them. The CDR3 sequence is 14 residues long. The CDR3: CASSFQSHSYEQYF. CDR3 bases: TGTGCCAGCAGCTTCCAAAGCCACTCCTACGAGCAGTACTTC.

The chain carries TRBV6-1 and TRBJ2-7; 10 positions agree with TRBD1. Losses at the gene ends were 7 bases for V and 4 bases for J; bases not matched to a gene: 10. This CDR3 spans 15 amino acids. Germline CDR1 reads MNHNS; CDR2 reads SASEGT. This CDR3 is CASTQRGTGDYEQYF. In nucleotides, the CDR3 is TGTGCCAGCACCCAACGTGGGACAGGGGATTACGAGCAGTACTTC.

The chain uses TRBV29-1 and TRBJ2-3, with D unclear. The ends were cut back, 4 bases at V and 0 bases at J, with 5 bases in the middle. The CDR3 consists of 12 residues. CDR1 SQVTM and CDR2 ANQGSEA come from the germline V gene. The CDR3 DNA is TGCAGCGTTGCCTCAAGCACAGATACGCAGTATTTT. This translates into CSVASSTDTQYF.